Below, 30 T cell receptor beta chains from the same sample are listed, as sequenced in a study of CD4 T cells in relation to SARS-CoV-2 and coronaviruses. The antigens for these receptors are not known. The unexposed donors gave CD4+ T cells in about 2010-2019, prior to COVID-19. Isolation of CD4+ T cells took place after nine to ten days in culture. Data came from immunoSEQ multiplex PCR; TCRdb stores just in-frame clones and leaves some out. The table shows some 19,000 clones, with 70% to 85% occurring only once. The sequencing input was CD4+ T cells from PBMCs, cultured in vitro. The origin of the receptors is a human donor in good health.

The rearrangement joins TRBV29-1 to TRBJ2-3; maybe TRBD2 (7 bases). Trimming left V 6 bases short and J 4 bases short, with 23 bases between. The CDR3 extends over 16 amino acids. The germline CDR1 and CDR2 sequences are SQVTM and ANQGSEA. CDR3 sequence reads: CSVRSPNRAGADTQYF. The CDR3 DNA sequence: TGCAGCGTCCGATCCCCTAACAGGGCGGGGGCAGATACGCAGTATTTT.

This sequence joins TRBV6-2 or TRBV6-3 and TRBJ2-3; TRBD1 matches 8 bases. Looked up from germline, CDR1 is MNHEY and CDR2 is SVGEGT. This CDR3 spans 17 amino acids. With 4 bases clipped from V and 1 base from J, the junction kept 10 bases outside the gene matches. The CDR3 sequence: CASSLLTGDIRTDTQYF. The CDR3 DNA is TGTGCCAGCAGTTTACTGACAGGGGACATCCGCACAGATACGCAGTATTTT.

This chain uses TRBV30 with TRBJ2-1; 15 bases agree with TRBD2. The CDR3 has 16 amino acids. V was clipped by 2 bases and J by 12 bases; unmatched bases: 11. The germline V gene has CDR1 GTSNPN and CDR2 SVGIG (reference sequence). The DNA of the CDR3 is TGTGCCTGGAGTCGAAAGGGACTAGCGGGAGGAAGTGGGCAGTTCTTC. Translated: CAWSRKGLAGGSGQFF.

J is TRBJ2-2 and V is TRBV11-3; a weak D match, TRBD2 (6 bases). The CDR3 is made up of 13 amino acids. The germline V gene encodes CDR1 SGHNT and CDR2 YENEEA. Trimming removed 5 bases from V and 6 bases from J, with 10 bases in between. The chain's CDR3 is CASSITSSGELFF. The CDR3 DNA reads TGTGCCAGCAGCATTACTAGCTCCGGGGAGCTGTTTTTT.

The chain is built from TRBV11-2 and TRBJ2-1; perhaps TRBD2 as D (6 bases). CDR3 length equals 13 residues. Per the germline V gene, CDR1 is SGHAT and CDR2 is FQNNGV. Trimming removed 6 bases from V and 4 bases from J, with 10 bases in between. CDR3: CASRLGLYNEQFF. For the CDR3, the DNA is TGTGCCAGCAGATTGGGACTTTACAATGAGCAGTTCTTC.

Only one count was recorded for this clone. The chain recombines TRBV7-2 with TRBJ2-5; possible D gene TRBD1, 5 bases. CDR1 and CDR2 from the germline V gene are SGHTA and FQGNSA. This CDR3 has 15 residues. V dropped 1 base and J dropped 4 bases, with 13 bases sitting between them. Here the CDR3 reads CASSLGGSWRETQYF. The CDR3 nucleotides are TGTGCCAGCAGCTTAGGGGGCAGCTGGCGAGAGACCCAGTACTTC. The full variable domain, completed using reference TRBV7-2 and TRBJ2-5, is GAGVSQSPSNKVTEKGKDVELRCDPISGHTALYWYRQSLGQGLEFLIYFQGNSAPDKSGLPSDRFSAERTGGSVSTLTIQRTQQEDSAVYLCASSLGGSWRETQYFGPGTRLLVL.

The V and J genes are TRBV30 and TRBJ2-7, with D possibly being TRBD1 (5 bases). This CDR3 is built from 12 residues. Germline CDR1 and CDR2: GTSNPN and SVGIG (reference sequence). V was pared by 4 bases and J by 3 bases, with 10 bases between. Here the CDR3 reads CAWNQGIYEQYF. The DNA of the CDR3 is TGTGCCTGGAACCAGGGAATCTACGAGCAGTACTTC.

V gene TRBV6-2 or TRBV6-3 combines with J gene TRBJ2-7; the D is unclear. Germline V gene data show CDR1 as MNHEY and CDR2 as SVGEGT. V was clipped by 6 bases and J by 9 bases, with 15 bases between them. The CDR3 runs 12 residues. CDR3 residues: CASSNTPRGQYF. CDR3 coding DNA: TGTGCCAGCAGCAACACGCCCCGCGGGCAGTACTTC.

The rearrangement joins TRBV29-1 to TRBJ2-2, with 7 bases aligning to TRBD1. This CDR3 is built from 16 residues. Germline V gene lookup returns CDR1 SQVTM and CDR2 ANQGSEA. The V and J ends lost 2 bases and 1 base, in that order; junction bases with no gene match: 7. The CDR3 bases are TGCAGCGTTGAAATTCCCTGGACAGGGAACACCGGGGAGCTGTTTTTT. It is translated as CSVEIPWTGNTGELFF.

The J gene is TRBJ1-1, the V gene TRBV11-2; D gene uncertain. The CDR3 has 11 residues. Germline CDR1 reads SGHAT; CDR2 reads FQNNGV. Trimming stripped 2 bases from V and 4 bases from J, with 2 bases between. As DNA, the CDR3 is TGTGCCAGCAGCTTAAGCACTGAAGCTTTCTTT. It is translated as CASSLSTEAFF.

CDR3 sequence reads: CASSPPLGWDTQYF. CDR3 DNA sequence: TGTGCCAGCAGCCCCCCGTTGGGTTGGGATACGCAGTATTTT. The chain joins TRBV7-2 to TRBJ2-3; no reliable D call. Germline assignment: CDR1 SGHTA and CDR2 FQGNSA. The CDR3 is 14 amino acids. V was trimmed by 5 bases and J by 6 bases, leaving 15 bases between them.

V usage is TRBV12-3 or TRBV12-4 and J usage is TRBJ2-5; D gene unclear. V dropped 6 bases and J dropped 0 bases, with 8 bases sitting between them. The CDR3 sequence is 13 residues long. The CDR3 loop is CASRTGYQETQYF. Written as DNA, the CDR3 is TGTGCCAGCAGGACCGGGTACCAAGAGACCCAGTACTTC.

The J gene is TRBJ1-1, the V gene TRBV2; 7 bases are a match to TRBD1. With 0 bases clipped from V and 6 bases from J, the junction kept 7 bases outside the gene matches. Germline CDR1 SNHLY, CDR2 FYNNEI. The length of the CDR3 is 15 residues. CDR3 residues: CASSEALQGNSEAFF. In DNA, the CDR3 is TGTGCCAGCAGTGAAGCACTACAGGGGAATTCTGAAGCTTTCTTT.

The chain is built from TRBV5-1 and TRBJ1-4; D may be TRBD1 (6 bases). Germline V gene lookup returns CDR1 SGHRS and CDR2 YFSETQ. V lost 3 bases, J lost 8 bases, and 17 bases lay in between. The CDR3 sequence is 15 residues long. CDR3 DNA: TGCGCCAGCAGCTCCGCTGGAGGGGGGCGCGAAAAACTGTTTTTT. Translation gives CASSSAGGGREKLFF.

The chain uses TRBV19 and TRBJ1-2; perhaps TRBD1 as D (5 bases). This CDR3 is 15 amino acids long. Trimming pared 5 bases from V and 1 base from J, leaving 14 bases between. In germline, CDR1 is LNHDA, CDR2 SQIVND (reference sequence). The CDR3, as DNA: TGTGCCAGTAGTCCCGCTTCAGGGTTTAACTATGGCTACACCTTC. It yields the protein CASSPASGFNYGYTF.

V gene TRBV4-1 combines with J gene TRBJ2-5; D call uncertain. Per the germline V gene, CDR1 is MGHRA and CDR2 is YSYEKL. The V gene lost 2 bases and the J gene lost 5 bases, with 12 bases spanning the gap. The CDR3 covers 14 residues. CDR3 in DNA: TGCGCCAGCAGCCAATCGACCGCCTGGGAGACCCAGTACTTC. This sequence encodes CASSQSTAWETQYF.

The chain uses TRBV19 and TRBJ1-6; D is unclear. From germline, CDR1 is LNHDA and CDR2 SQIVND (reference sequence). The V gene lost 4 bases and the J gene lost 3 bases, with 4 bases spanning the gap. The CDR3 is 13 amino acids. CDR3 in DNA: TGTGCCAGTAGTACAGGCTATAATTCACCCCTCCACTTT. Translating it yields CASSTGYNSPLHF.

DNA of the CDR3: TGTGCCAGCAGCTTGACCATCAACACCGGGGAGCTGTTTTTT. It yields the protein CASSLTINTGELFF. The chain uses TRBV5-5 and TRBJ2-2, with D hard to call. Germline lookup yields CDR1 SGHKS and CDR2 YYEKEE (reference sequence). The V gene lost 1 base and the J gene lost 2 bases, with 6 bases spanning the gap. CDR3 length: 14 residues.

The chain uses TRBV7-2 and TRBJ2-7; 7 nucleotides match TRBD1. This CDR3 is 15 amino acids long. Germline loops: CDR1 SGHTA, CDR2 FQGNSA. Trimming removed 4 bases from V and 3 bases from J; junction bases left unmatched: 9. The CDR3 spells CASSYTGVQNYEQYF. The CDR3 DNA is TGTGCCAGCAGCTATACAGGGGTCCAAAACTACGAGCAGTACTTC.

V usage is TRBV11-2 and J usage is TRBJ2-7; TRBD1 aligns across 9 bases. The CDR3 is 12 residues long. From germline, CDR1 is SGHAT and CDR2 FQNNGV. V shed 5 bases and J 7 bases; nucleotides not matched to a gene: 3. Here the CDR3 reads CASSPDRGEQYF. CDR3 nucleotide sequence: TGTGCCAGCAGCCCTGACAGGGGGGAGCAGTACTTC.

This sequence joins TRBV2 and TRBJ1-1; TRBD1 matches 10 bases. Germline V gene data show CDR1 as SNHLY and CDR2 as FYNNEI. V lost 7 bases, J lost 5 bases, and 4 bases stayed unmatched. CDR3 length equals 13 residues. This CDR3 reads CASIRDRGTEAFF. The CDR3 bases are TGTGCCAGCATCCGGGACAGGGGAACTGAAGCTTTCTTT.

This rearrangement joins TRBV12-5 to TRBJ1-6; D possibly corresponds to TRBD1 (5 bases). Germline V gives CDR1 LGHNT, CDR2 FRNRAP. The CDR3 has 16 amino acids. Trimming cost V 3 bases and J 3 bases, with 12 bases left between them. In nucleotides, the CDR3 is TGTGCTAGTGGTTTAAACCAGGGAGGCTATAATTCACCCCTCCACTTT. Encoded protein: CASGLNQGGYNSPLHF.

This sequence joins TRBV4-1 and TRBJ1-4; TRBD1 is a possible D gene (6 bases). The germline V gene has CDR1 MGHRA and CDR2 YSYEKL. Deletions cut 2 bases from V and 8 bases from J, with 15 bases between. The CDR3 runs 15 residues. Here the CDR3 reads CASSQPGRTEEKLFF. CDR3 in DNA: TGCGCCAGCAGCCAACCGGGCCGGACAGAAGAAAAACTGTTTTTT.

V usage is TRBV9 and J usage is TRBJ1-6; 8 bases fit TRBD1. The CDR3 is 16 amino acids. J gave up 6 bases and V 0 bases, and 5 bases lay outside the gene matches. Germline assignment: CDR1 SGDLS and CDR2 YYNGEE. DNA for the CDR3: TGTGCCAGCAGCGTAGGCGGGACAGGCCCTAATTCACCCCTCCACTTT. Amino acids: CASSVGGTGPNSPLHF.

The chain is built from TRBV20-1 and TRBJ2-5; D gene uncertain. CDR3 length equals 13 residues. Germline CDR1 DFQATT, CDR2 SNEGSKA (reference sequence). The V gene lost 3 bases and the J gene lost 6 bases, with 14 bases spanning the gap. The CDR3 bases are TGCAGTGCTAGTGGGCCCGGTATGCAGACCCAGTACTTC. This sequence encodes CSASGPGMQTQYF.

This clone was recorded a few times. The chain is built from TRBV6-5 and TRBJ1-4; perhaps TRBD1 as D (6 bases). From germline, CDR1 is MNHEY and CDR2 SVGAGI. Trimming took 6 bases from V and 2 from J, leaving 10 bases between them. There are 14 residues in the CDR3. This CDR3 reads CASRAQGTNEKLFF. The CDR3 nucleotides read TGTGCCAGCAGGGCACAGGGCACTAATGAAAAACTGTTTTTT.

The rearrangement links TRBV7-2 to TRBJ2-3; D may be TRBD1 (6 bases). Germline lookup yields CDR1 SGHTA and CDR2 FQGNSA. The CDR3 contains 13 residues. Deletions cut 4 bases from V and 4 bases from J, with 9 bases between. CDR3 region: CASSYRVADTQYF. For the CDR3, the DNA is TGTGCCAGCAGCTACAGGGTCGCAGATACGCAGTATTTT.

This chain uses TRBV6-2 or TRBV6-3 with TRBJ2-5; 7 nucleotides line up with TRBD2. Trimming at V came to 0 bases and at J to 6 bases, leaving 10 bases not matched to a gene. Germline CDR1 reads MNHEY; CDR2 reads SVGEGT. The CDR3 has 16 residues. The CDR3 DNA sequence: TGTGCCAGCAGTTACTCAGCCCAGCGGGACGGCAAGACCCAGTACTTC. Its translation: CASSYSAQRDGKTQYF.

The chain uses TRBV6-6 and TRBJ1-4; D uncertain. V was trimmed by 2 bases and J by 11 bases, leaving 9 bases between them. The CDR3 is 12 residues long. Germline CDR1 and CDR2: MNHNY and SVGAGI (reference sequence). CDR3 nucleotides: TGTGCCAGCAGTTACCCCTTTAGGAAACTGTTTTTT. It codes for CASSYPFRKLFF.

V is TRBV3-1 (or the pseudogene TRBV3-2) and J is TRBJ1-5, with TRBD1 matching 9 bases. V dropped 4 bases and J dropped 2; count of bases not matched to a gene: 0. The CDR3 is 14 amino acids. CDR1 is LGHDT, CDR2 YNNKEL, per germline (reference sequence). The CDR3 DNA is TGTGCCAGCAGCCGGACAGGGGGCAATCAGCCCCAGCATTTT. It encodes CASSRTGGNQPQHF.